The clone carrying this TCR beta chain was detected only a few times. Trimming removed 4 bases at V and 8 bases at J, with 18 bases between. This CDR3 has 14 residues. The germline V gene has CDR1 SGHRS and CDR2 YFSETQ. These data come from a study of blood T cell repertoires in COVID-19. Authors' analysis steps: Amplified reference gene primers provided the basis for estimating nucleated cell counts. TCRdb's copy holds only in-frame clones and misses some; the assay was immunoSEQ multiplex PCR. V and J calls and clone size are given by that table; D and trimming were obtained from the DNA. Of around 4,000 clones in the sample, around nine tenths were seen once.

The gene calls are TRBV5-1 and TRBJ1-2; D gene unclear. Material for sequencing was peripheral blood. The sequence was collected from a woman aged 70-85 years with active COVID-19. As DNA, the CDR3 is TGCGCCAGCAGCCCGGACTTGGGAGATAGCGGCTACACCTTC. Its translation: CASSPDLGDSGYTF. Full variable domain (remainder filled in from reference TRBV5-1 and TRBJ1-2): KAGVTQTPRYLIKTRGQQVTLSCSPISGHRSVSWYQQTPGQGLQFLFEYFSETQRNKGNFPGRFSGRQFSNSRSEMNVSTLELGDSALYLCASSPDLGDSGYTFGSGTRLTVV.